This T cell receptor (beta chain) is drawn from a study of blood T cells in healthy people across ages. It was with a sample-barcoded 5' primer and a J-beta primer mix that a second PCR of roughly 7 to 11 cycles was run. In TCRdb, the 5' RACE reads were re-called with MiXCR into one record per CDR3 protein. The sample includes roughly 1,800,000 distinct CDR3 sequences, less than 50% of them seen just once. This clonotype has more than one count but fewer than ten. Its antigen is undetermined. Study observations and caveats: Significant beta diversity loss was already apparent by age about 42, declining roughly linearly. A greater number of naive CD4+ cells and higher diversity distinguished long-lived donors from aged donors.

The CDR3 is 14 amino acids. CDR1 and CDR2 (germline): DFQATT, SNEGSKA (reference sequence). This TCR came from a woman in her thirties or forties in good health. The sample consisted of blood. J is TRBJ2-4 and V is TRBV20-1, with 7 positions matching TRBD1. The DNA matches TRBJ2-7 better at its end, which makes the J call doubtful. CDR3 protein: CSAPTNRGMGEQYF. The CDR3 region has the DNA TGCAGTGCTCCGACGAACAGGGGTATGGGCGAGCAGTACTTC.